This TCR beta chain was found in a study of blood T cells in healthy people across ages. CDR3 length equals 14 residues. PCR was performed a second time for 7 to 11 cycles using a sample-barcoded 5' primer and a J-beta primer mix. A single record per CDR3 protein comes from TCRdb applying MiXCR to the 5' RACE reads. The table records around 1,600,000 distinct CDR3 sequences, approximately 42% of them present only once. J is TRBJ2-5 and V is TRBV21-1; the table's D gene call, TRBD2, was not cross checked with the DNA. TRBV21-1 constitutes a pseudogene. This TCR was recovered from a woman aged 18-35 years in good health. What was sequenced was blood. The CDR3 nucleotides are TGTGCCAGCATCCTAGCGGGGGTCAAAGAGACCCAGTACTTC. It is translated as CASILAGVKETQYF.